The next 11 T cell receptor beta chains were all read from a single sample in a study of blood T cell repertoires in COVID-19. This table comes from immunoSEQ multiplex PCR, and its TCRdb copy is limited to in-frame clones, with some not included. The sample yields about 160,000 clones, around 85% seen once. Material for sequencing was peripheral blood. Receptors originate from a human donor with acute or convalescent COVID-19. The donor label of this sample is uncertain.

The rearrangement joins TRBV3-1 (or the pseudogene TRBV3-2) to TRBJ1-1; 7 nucleotides align to TRBD1. This CDR3 is built from 14 residues. The V segment lost 4 bases and the J segment 2 bases; nucleotides outside the gene matches: 4. Germline V CDR1 and CDR2: LGHDT, YNNKEL (reference sequence). DNA of the CDR3: TGTGCCAGCAGCCCACGACAGGGAAACACTGAAGCTTTCTTT. Protein product: CASSPRQGNTEAFF.

The chain is built from TRBV5-1 and TRBJ1-1, with 8 bases identical to TRBD1. Germline-derived CDR1 and CDR2 are SGHRS and YFSETQ. The CDR3 has 17 amino acids. J was trimmed by 1 base and V by 1 base; bases with no gene match: 9. The CDR3 nucleotides read TGCGCCAGCAGCTTGCGAGGAGGTGGGACAGGGAACACTGAAGCTTTCTTT. It is translated as CASSLRGGGTGNTEAFF.

The rearrangement links TRBV5-1 to TRBJ2-5; D gene uncertain. From germline, CDR1 is SGHRS and CDR2 YFSETQ. The length of the CDR3 is 16 residues. Trimming removed 0 bases at V and 1 base at J, with 13 bases between. The CDR3 nucleotides read TGCGCCAGCAGCTTGGTAGCCCCCGCAGCCCAAGAGACCCAGTACTTC. It codes for CASSLVAPAAQETQYF.

This chain joins TRBV5-6 and TRBJ1-2; the match to TRBD1 covers 7 bases. The CDR3 covers 14 residues. V was clipped by 2 bases and J by 3 bases; unmatched bases: 4. Germline CDR1 is SGHDT and CDR2 is YYEEEE. Here the CDR3 DNA reads TGTGCCAGCAGCTTCGACAGGGACGACTATGGCTACACCTTC. Its protein is CASSFDRDDYGYTF.

The V call is TRBV12-3 or TRBV12-4, the J call TRBJ1-1; D is unresolved. Trimming took 6 bases from V and 9 from J, leaving 14 bases between them. This CDR3 spans 12 amino acids. CDR3: CASRVEGPKAFF. Here the CDR3 DNA reads TGTGCCAGCAGGGTAGAGGGTCCCAAAGCTTTCTTT.

The table lists this clone with a count of one. The chain has TRBV7-2 and TRBJ1-3; D remains unclear. V dropped 0 bases and J dropped 2 bases, with 20 bases sitting between them. The CDR3 runs 19 residues. The germline V gene has CDR1 SGHTA and CDR2 FQGNSA. CDR3 loop: CASSLANRESRPAGNTIYF. The CDR3 nucleotides read TGTGCCAGCAGCTTAGCGAACCGGGAATCCCGGCCGGCTGGAAACACCATATATTTT.

This clone was found a few times. The CDR3 bases are TGTGCCTGGAACAGGGGGGCGGGTGGCTACACCTTC. It encodes CAWNRGAGGYTF. The genes are TRBV30 and TRBJ1-2; 8 nucleotides align to TRBD1. This CDR3 has 12 residues. Unmatched junction bases numbered 5, after V lost 4 bases and J lost 7 bases. Germline V gives CDR1 GTSNPN, CDR2 SVGIG (reference sequence).

The gene calls are TRBV9 and TRBJ2-3, with D possibly being TRBD2 (5 bases). The CDR3 consists of 15 residues. The V end was cut by 0 bases, the J end by 7 bases, with 15 bases between. CDR1 SGDLS and CDR2 YYNGEE come from the germline V gene. The CDR3 is CASSVGSGKSNTQYF. In nucleotides, the CDR3 is TGTGCCAGCAGCGTAGGGTCGGGGAAGTCGAATACGCAGTATTTT.

Written as DNA, the CDR3 is TGTGCCAGTAGTGAAAGGGGCCTCTACAATGAGCAGTTCTTC. This gives the protein CASSERGLYNEQFF. The rearrangement links TRBV19 to TRBJ2-1; tentative D call: TRBD1 (5 bases). Germline CDR1 reads LNHDA; CDR2 reads SQIVND (reference sequence). The CDR3 has 14 amino acids. The germline V and J ends were trimmed by 5 bases and 3 bases, with 11 bases remaining between them.

The chain has TRBV6-1 and TRBJ1-6; D remains ambiguous. The CDR3 covers 19 residues. In germline, CDR1 is MNHNS, CDR2 SASEGT. Deletions cut 4 bases from V and 3 bases from J, with 22 bases between. CDR3 nucleotides: TGTGCCAGCAGTGCGGCGGGGAAGGTGGCCGGTAGCTATAATTCACCCCTCCACTTT. Translated: CASSAAGKVAGSYNSPLHF.

The V and J genes are TRBV11-2 and TRBJ2-3; 10 nucleotides match TRBD2. Germline V gene lookup returns CDR1 SGHAT and CDR2 FQNNGV. Trimming removed 7 bases from V and 3 bases from J; junction bases left unmatched: 10. CDR3 size: 16 residues. The CDR3: CASTKKRGGTTDTQYF. Here the CDR3 DNA reads TGTGCCAGCACCAAGAAGCGGGGGGGAACGACAGATACGCAGTATTTT. Combining the CDR3 with reference TRBV11-2 and TRBJ2-3 gives the whole variable domain EAGVAQSPRYKIIEKRQSVAFWCNPISGHATLYWYQQILGQGPKLLIQFQNNGVVDDSQLPKDRFSAERLKGVDSTLKIQPAKLEDSAVYLCASTKKRGGTTDTQYFGPGTRLTVL.